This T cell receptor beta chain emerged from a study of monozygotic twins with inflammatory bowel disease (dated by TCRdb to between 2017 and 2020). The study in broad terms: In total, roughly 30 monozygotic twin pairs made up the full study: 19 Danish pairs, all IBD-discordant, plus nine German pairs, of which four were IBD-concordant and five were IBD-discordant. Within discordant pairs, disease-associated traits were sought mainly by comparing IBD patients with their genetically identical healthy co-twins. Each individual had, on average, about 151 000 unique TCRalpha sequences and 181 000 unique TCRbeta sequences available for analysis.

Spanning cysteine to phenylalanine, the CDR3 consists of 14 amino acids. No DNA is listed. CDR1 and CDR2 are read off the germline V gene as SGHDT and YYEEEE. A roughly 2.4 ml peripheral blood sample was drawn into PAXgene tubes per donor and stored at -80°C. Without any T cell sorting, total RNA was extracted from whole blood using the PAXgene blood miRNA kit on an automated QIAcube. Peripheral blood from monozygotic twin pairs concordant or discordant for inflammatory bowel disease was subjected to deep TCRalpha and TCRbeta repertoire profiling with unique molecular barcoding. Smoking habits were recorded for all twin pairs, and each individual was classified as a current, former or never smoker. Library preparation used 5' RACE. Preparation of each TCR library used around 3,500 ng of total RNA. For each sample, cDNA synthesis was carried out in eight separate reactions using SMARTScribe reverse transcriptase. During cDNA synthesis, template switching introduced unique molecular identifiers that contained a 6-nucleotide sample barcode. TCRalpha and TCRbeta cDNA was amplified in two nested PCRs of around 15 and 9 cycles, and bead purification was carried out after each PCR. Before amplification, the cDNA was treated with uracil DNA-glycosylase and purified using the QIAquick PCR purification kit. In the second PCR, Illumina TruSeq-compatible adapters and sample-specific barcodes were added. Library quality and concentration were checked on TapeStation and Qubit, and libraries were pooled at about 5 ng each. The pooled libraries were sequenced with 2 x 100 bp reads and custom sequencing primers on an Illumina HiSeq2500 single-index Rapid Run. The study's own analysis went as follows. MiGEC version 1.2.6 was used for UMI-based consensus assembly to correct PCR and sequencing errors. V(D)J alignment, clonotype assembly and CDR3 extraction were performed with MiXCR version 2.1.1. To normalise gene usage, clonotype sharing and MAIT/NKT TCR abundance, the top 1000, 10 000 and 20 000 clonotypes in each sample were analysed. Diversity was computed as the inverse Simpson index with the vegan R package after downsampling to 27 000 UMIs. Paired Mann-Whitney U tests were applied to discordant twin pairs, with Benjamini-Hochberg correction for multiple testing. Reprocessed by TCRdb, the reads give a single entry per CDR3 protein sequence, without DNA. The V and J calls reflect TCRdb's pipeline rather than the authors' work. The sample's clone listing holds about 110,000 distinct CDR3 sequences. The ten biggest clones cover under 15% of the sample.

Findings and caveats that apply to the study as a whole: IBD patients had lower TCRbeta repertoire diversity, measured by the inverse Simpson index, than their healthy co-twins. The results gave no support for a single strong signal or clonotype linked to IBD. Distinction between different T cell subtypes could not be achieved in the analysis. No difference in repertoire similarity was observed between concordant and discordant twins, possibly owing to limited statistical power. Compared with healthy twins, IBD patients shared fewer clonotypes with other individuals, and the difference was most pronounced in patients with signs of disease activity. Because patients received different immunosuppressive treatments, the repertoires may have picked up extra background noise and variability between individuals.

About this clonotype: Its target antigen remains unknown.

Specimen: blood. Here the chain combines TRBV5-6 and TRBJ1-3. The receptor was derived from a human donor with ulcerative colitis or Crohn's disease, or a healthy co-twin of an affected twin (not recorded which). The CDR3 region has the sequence CASSFLQAGNTIYF. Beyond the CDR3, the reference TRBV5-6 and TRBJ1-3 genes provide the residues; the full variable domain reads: DAGVTQSPTHLIKTRGQQVTLRCSPKSGHDTVSWYQQALGQGPQFIFQYYEEEERQRGNFPDRFSGHQFPNYSSELNVNALLLGDSALYLCASSFLQAGNTIYFGEGSWLTVV.